This T cell receptor (beta chain) was captured in a study of radiotherapy plus CTLA-4 blockade in lung cancer. On the study more broadly: Disease control was achieved by 31% of patients, and objective responses by 18%. Study-wide points: Response was reportedly best predicted by early blood T cell clone dynamics, with interferon-beta. After treatment with radiotherapy plus ipilimumab, TCR clones that came from the tumor expanded in blood.

Clones were read by immunoSEQ multiplex PCR, and TCRdb kept only the in-frame ones, dropping some. The sample carries tens of thousands of clones, 70% to 75% recorded once. Each patient with chemo-refractory metastatic non-small-cell lung cancer was treated with focal radiation plus CTLA-4 blockade using ipilimumab. The germline gives CDR1 LNHNV, CDR2 YYDKDF (reference sequence). V dropped 5 bases and J dropped 9; count of bases not matched to a gene: 10. The CDR3 contains 15 residues. This clone was counted a single time. Its antigen is currently unknown. The chain uses TRBV15 and TRBJ2-7, with 13 bases identical to TRBD2. This clonotype was sampled from a human donor with non-small cell lung cancer whose response to radiotherapy plus ipilimumab could not be evaluated. The sample was peripheral blood, taken from a patient treated with radiotherapy plus ipilimumab. The CDR3 is CATSRTSGGSGGQYF. The CDR3 DNA sequence: TGTGCCACCAGCCGGACTAGCGGGGGCAGTGGGGGGCAGTACTTC.